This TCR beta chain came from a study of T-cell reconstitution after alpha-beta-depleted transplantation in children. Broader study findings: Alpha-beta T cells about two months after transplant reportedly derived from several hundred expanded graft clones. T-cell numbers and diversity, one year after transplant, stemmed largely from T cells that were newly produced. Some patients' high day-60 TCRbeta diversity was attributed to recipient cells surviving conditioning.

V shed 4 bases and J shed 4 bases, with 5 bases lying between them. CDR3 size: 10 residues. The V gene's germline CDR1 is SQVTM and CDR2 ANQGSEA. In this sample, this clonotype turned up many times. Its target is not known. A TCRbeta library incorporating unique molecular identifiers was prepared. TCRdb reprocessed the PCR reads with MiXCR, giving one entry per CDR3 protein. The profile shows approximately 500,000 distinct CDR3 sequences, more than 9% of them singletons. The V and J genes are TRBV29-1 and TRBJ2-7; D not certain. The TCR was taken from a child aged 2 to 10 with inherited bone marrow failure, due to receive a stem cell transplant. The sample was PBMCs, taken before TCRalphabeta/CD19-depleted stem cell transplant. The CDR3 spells CSVGVYEQYF. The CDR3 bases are TGCAGCGTTGGGGTGTACGAGCAGTACTTC.